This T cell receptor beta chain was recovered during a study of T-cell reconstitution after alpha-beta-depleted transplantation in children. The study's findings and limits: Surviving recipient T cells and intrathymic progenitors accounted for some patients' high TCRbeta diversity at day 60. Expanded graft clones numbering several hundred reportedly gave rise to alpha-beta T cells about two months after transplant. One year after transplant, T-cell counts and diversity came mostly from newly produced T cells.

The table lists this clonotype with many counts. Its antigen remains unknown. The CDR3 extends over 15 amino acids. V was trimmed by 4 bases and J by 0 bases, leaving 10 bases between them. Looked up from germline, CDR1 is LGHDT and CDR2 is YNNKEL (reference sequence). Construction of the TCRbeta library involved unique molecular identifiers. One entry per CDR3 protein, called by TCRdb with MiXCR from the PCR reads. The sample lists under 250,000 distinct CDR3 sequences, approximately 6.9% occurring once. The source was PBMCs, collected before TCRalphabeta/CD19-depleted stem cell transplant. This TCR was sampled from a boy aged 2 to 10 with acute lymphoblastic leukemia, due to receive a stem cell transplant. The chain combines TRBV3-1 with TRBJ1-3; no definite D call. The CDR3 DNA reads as TGTGCCAGCAGCCGGACCCGTTACTCTGGAAACACCATATATTTT. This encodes CASSRTRYSGNTIYF.